Described below is a single T cell receptor beta chain sequence and its context. Its antigen remains undetermined. The sample holds no much larger clone one base away, and base qualities are not on file. The data were obtained in a study of cytomegalovirus exposure and HLA in healthy donors (dated by TCRdb to 2016 to 2017). Turning to the overall study: An earlier analysis of some 600 of the donors reported approximately 280 Gb of sequence data and approximately 120 million unique TCR beta sequences obtained from about 170 million T cells. Approximately 300 gigabases of sequencing data and 78 million or so unique TCR sequences were included in an early release covering several hundred HLA-typed donors. Of the 300 to 500 genotyped donors, 65% to 90% were placed in the genetic ancestry cluster associated with self-reported Caucasian donors. The study was designed to test whether signatures of past pathogen exposure could be identified by cataloging public T cell receptors. The T cell repertoires of about 700 subjects were profiled by immunosequencing and related to cytomegalovirus serostatus. Along with the roughly 610-subject first cohort, a separate validation cohort of over a hundred different subjects was used. To predict cytomegalovirus infection status, the study brought together high-throughput TCR immunosequencing, statistical association of individual TCRs with disease status, and machine learning. A later analysis re-analyzed previously published TCR beta repertoires from about 600 donors and added high-resolution HLA genotyping to study TCR occurrence patterns. In the later analysis, no new phenotypic data were used to find candidate immune exposures; instead, reliance was placed on TCR beta sequences and their occurrence across donors. To decide whether each TCR beta V gene segment behaved as functional or pseudogenic, an earlier analysis of over 500 of the donors relied on high-throughput TCR beta sequencing. Donor age, sex, ethnicity and CMV serostatus were compiled alongside the repertoire data. A later genetic analysis used genome-wide SNP genotypes for about three fifths of the roughly 700 donors, treating that subset as a discovery cohort. All discovery cohort repertoires had been generated using a single sequencing platform. HLA typing included class I and class II loci at four-digit resolution. Typing coverage differed by locus: A, B, C, DRB1 and DQB1 were typed in roughly 620-640 donors, DQA1 in about 510, DPA1 in 600 to 610, and DPB1 in approximately 450. Four to six DR-DQ haplotypes were handled as single units for association and clustering because linkage in the cohort was strong. Among around 400 genotyped donors of the cohort, an average of 235,054 unique TCR beta nucleotide sequences were sequenced per donor, 15% to 20% of them non-productive. What the study reported, not specific to this receptor: Immune exposure information for the cohort was limited to CMV serostatus. In a later analysis, HLA-associated TCR beta chains showed more clonal expansion and lower generation probabilities than non-associated chains that were equally common. In a later analysis, most CMV-associated TCR beta chains were found to appear HLA-restricted, with HLA associations seemingly driven largely by CMV exposure. Some IMGT-functional V segments, including TRBV6-2 and TRBV6-3, could not be told apart with the 87-base-pair reads, so those segments were excluded. Because counts were too low, roughly 17 rarely observed V segments, including chromosome 9 orphons, were left out of the earlier analysis of a few hundred of the donors. The study listed 150 to 200 TCR beta chains as associated with cytomegalovirus. Across donors, most TCR sequences were observed very rarely, whereas some public TCRs were present in many individuals. Correlated functional status among segregating V segments might be attributable to linkage disequilibrium, but an unknown experimental factor could not be ruled out. In both the original and validation cohorts, the classifier was reported to diagnose cytomegalovirus status with high specificity and sensitivity. Only TCR beta chains were sequenced in this cohort, and the absence of alpha or paired-chain data limited detectable features. In a later analysis, the rate of TCR association differed among HLA loci, with DRB1 alleles having the most associated TCRs and HLA-C alleles having the fewest. In a later genetic analysis, a missense DCLRE1C variant was associated with V-gene and J-gene trimming of TCR beta chains, and the association was replicated in an independent cohort. In vitro tests confirmed that a few of the cytomegalovirus-associated TCR beta chains recognize cytomegalovirus antigens. Because some donors lacked HLA typing at each locus, the association tests relied only on the typed subset. When HLA alleles, especially DR and DQ, strongly co-occurred, attributing TCR associations to individual alleles was difficult. Broadly in line with IMGT annotations, most TCR beta V segments showed up in productive rearrangements about 87% or about 30% of the time in an earlier analysis of 587 of the donors. A further reported finding was that TCR beta sequences accurately predicted the HLA-A and HLA-B alleles for most subjects in the first cohort. Roughly uniform sequencing depth across donors was assumed in presence/absence analyses, although this assumption may not hold. The authors suggested that the approach could potentially be generalized to other disease states and immunological phenotypes. According to a later genetic analysis, donors in an Asian-associated ancestry cluster had fewer N-insertions in productive TCRs than the approximately 630-donor mean. A later analysis reported that several top co-occurrence clusters appeared linked to parvovirus B19, influenza, CMV and Epstein-Barr virus. Specific HLA alleles were associated with over 15,000 TCR beta sequences at a false discovery rate of 0.05 in a later analysis. A group of highly shared sequence variants was considered likely to be a technical artifact of the sequencing pipeline.

The cohort comprised some 700 healthy bone marrow donors. All cohort members were sampled while nominally healthy, although unrecorded immune exposures were likely present. The donor was CMV seronegative and was included in the group of over 300 seronegative cohort members. A peripheral blood sample was collected from each donor, and TCR beta sequencing was performed on peripheral blood mononuclear cells. Genomic DNA extraction from the blood cell samples was performed with the Qiagen DNeasy Blood Extraction Kit. V gives up 2 bases and J gives up 0 bases, and the segment between their germline ends measures 22 bases. CDR1 and CDR2, per the germline V gene, are MGHRA and YSYEKL. The CDR3 sequence holds 20 residues, the cysteine and phenylalanine included. The entry retains the CDR3 DNA only, 60 bases that are in frame from base 1. Preparation of the library involved the immunoSEQ multiplex PCR assay. For the multiplex PCR, a mixture combining 60 forward primers for TCR Vbeta segments and 13 reverse primers for TCR Jbeta segments was used. A multiplex PCR assay on genomic DNA amplified the CDR3 region of rearranged TCR beta genes. Amplified TCR beta libraries were sequenced as 87-base-pair reads on the Illumina HiSeq System. Processing in the source paper ran as follows. A later analysis counted 65 million to 90 million unique TCR beta chains across the 550 to 750 repertoires, and roughly 11 million of these chains were shared by at least two donors. Raw reads were error-corrected and collapsed into unique sequences by a nearest-neighbor algorithm in which closely related sequences were merged to remove PCR and sequencing errors. To assign V, D and J gene segments, CDR3 sequences were aligned to IMGT reference sequences. For a sequence to be retained, a match of at least six nucleotides was required to both a V gene segment and a J gene segment. A rearrangement was called productive if the CDR3 had no stop codons and remained in frame with V and J, and every other rearrangement was called non-productive. CDR3 was defined according to IMGT convention as the region running from the second conserved V-encoded cysteine to the conserved J-encoded phenylalanine. In an earlier analysis of more than 550 of the donors, sequences lacking an unambiguous match to a single V gene segment were excluded. In an earlier analysis of more than 500 of the donors, a V segment was called functional when productive rearrangements were above 56.7%, and segregating when the standard deviation between donors exceeded 5%. A statistical classification framework was built to diagnose cytomegalovirus status from the catalog of TCR beta chain sequences. A later analysis assigned V and J genes by comparing TCR nucleotide sequences with IMGT/GENE-DB human TR gene sequences. In a later analysis, CDR3 sequences and most-parsimonious VDJ recombination scenarios were assigned using the TCRdist pipeline. In a later analysis, each TCR beta chain was defined by its CDR3 amino acid sequence together with its V-gene family, and reads without a unique V-gene family were excluded. In a later analysis, 550 to 650 highly shared, low-generation-probability nucleotide sequences were removed to address suspected cross-contamination and a sequencing artifact. A later analysis calculated a clonal expansion index for each public chain from normalized within-repertoire ranks of inferred template counts. In a later analysis, generation probabilities were computed with a VDJ recombination model fitted to out-of-frame rearrangements, and the resulting probabilities were checked against IGoR. In a later analysis, hypergeometric tests were used to score TCR-TCR, TCR-HLA and TCR-CMV co-occurrence, with a repertoire-size bias correction applied to TCR pairs. In a later analysis, false discovery rates were estimated by permuting HLA or CMV assignments 20 times. In a later analysis, co-occurring TCRs were grouped using DBSCAN, and TCRdist sequence similarity was added for clustering within HLA-allele-positive subsets. Co-occurrence clustering excluded repertoires with fewer than 30,000 or more than 120,000 public chains, plus five with anomalous nucleotide sharing. Not all clones reach the TCRdb copy of this immuneACCESS table, which keeps in-frame sequences only. Checked studies attribute under half of the gap to unresolved V genes and leave the rest unexplained. The V and J calls and clone size come from that table; D and trimming were worked out from the DNA. Within this sample are roughly 150,000 clones, with 85% of them counted one time only. Jointly, the top ten make up 1% of the sample.

The source material was PBMCs. The rearrangement joined TRBV4-1 to TRBJ1-4; perhaps TRBD1 is the D gene, with 6 bases matching. The TCR originated in a boy aged 2 to 9 in good health and CMV-seronegative. The CDR3 region has the sequence CASSQSPFGQSFSTNEKLFF. The sequenced DNA is TGCGCCAGCAGCCAATCACCCTTCGGACAGAGTTTTTCAACTAATGAAAAACTGTTTTTT.